This T cell receptor beta chain was obtained from a study of beta chain features in type 1 diabetes listed by TCRdb under 2018. Background for the entire study: Patients and healthy donors did not differ in mean age, gender distribution, total cell number or subset yield. A total of roughly 100 million sorted cells were examined across all samples, and the number of cells per subset was strongly correlated with RNA yield. The study compared the TCRB repertoires of sorted circulating CD4+ T cell subsets in recently diagnosed type 1 diabetes patients with those in matched healthy donors. Regulatory and stem cell-like memory subsets were isolated from only 8 patients and about 8 healthy donors, whereas naive and central memory subsets came from all 30 or so donors.

Results the study describes overall, beyond this receptor: HLA sub-analyses involved small numbers of individuals, so any influence of HLA type on TCRB rearrangement remained unresolved. A moderate but significant shortening of TCRB CDR3 length was observed in type 1 diabetes patients in all four CD4+ subsets. Because cDNA rather than genomic DNA was sequenced, highly expressing activated cells could have been over-represented, although no difference in activation and CD3 levels was found between groups. Naive, central memory and regulatory TCRB repertoires appeared to be more alike among patients than among healthy donors. At VDJ recombination sites, patients with type 1 diabetes made fewer insertions and deleted more nucleotides, a pattern implying thymic rearrangement abnormalities. Shorter templates might have been favored by PCR, but patient and control samples were amplified and corrected together, so both groups would have been affected equally by any skew.

Each donor gave one peripheral blood draw, roughly 110 mL on average, collected into heparinised tubes. Naive, central memory, regulatory and stem cell-like memory CD4+ T cells were sorted on a BD FACSAria II using a panel including CD45RO, CCR7, CD25, CD127, CD95 and CD27. A purity above 95% was achieved for all sorted populations. PBMCs were isolated immediately by Lymphoprep density gradient centrifugation and stained directly without culture. To minimize batch effects, samples were stained and sorted in pairs, one healthy donor with one patient per experiment. With regard to this clone: It has no known antigen specificity. Its ends do not fully match the called genes, so a read error is possible.

From the cysteine through the phenylalanine, the CDR3 covers 14 amino acids. Only the CDR3 region is kept as DNA, spanning 42 bases read in frame from base 1. For CDR1 and CDR2, the germline V gene (reference sequence) lists SGHNT and YYREEE. All of the isolated RNA was reverse transcribed with the High Capacity cDNA Reverse Transcription Kit, so expressed TCRB transcripts were sequenced. Deep immunoSEQ sequencing was applied to naive, central memory and regulatory T cell samples, giving an average of around 3.4 million total reads per sample. Sorted cells were lysed in RLT buffer and RNA was extracted with DNase-treated RNeasy Micro or Mini kits, depending on cell number. To prevent cross-contamination, every cell subset was processed on its own, while patient and healthy donor samples were processed together. TCRB sequences were amplified from cDNA with the immunoSEQ multiplex PCR, producing 87-bp fragments spanning the CDR3 region. The amplicons were sequenced using the Illumina HiSeq platform. The authors processed their data as follows. Synthetic template baselines were used to correct PCR bias computationally, reads within Hamming distance 2 were collapsed together, and singletons that could not be merged were discarded. Reads were aligned to IMGT to assign V, D and J genes, CDR3 length, and insertions or deletions at six rearrangement sites. Within each subset, clonotype counts were normalized to sorted cell number, and only after that were true diversity and Gini coefficients computed with the tcR R package. The overlap coefficient, calculated on TCRB nucleotide sequences, was used to measure repertoire sharing. Out-of-frame TCRB sequences from naive cells were analyzed to stand in for the pre-selection repertoire. TCRdb retrieved this table from immuneACCESS and kept in-frame rearrangements only. Not all clones are present; in checked studies, unresolved V genes account for under half, and no reason is known for the remainder. V and J calls and clone size are as listed in that table; D and trimming were resolved from the DNA. The sample table records 240,000 or so clones; roughly 20% of these occur just once. The top ten clonotypes cover roughly 0.028% of the sample.

Sequencing was carried out using naive CD4+ T cells from blood. What this sample's cell subset or site label stands for: true naive CD4+ T cells. The clonotype originates from a middle-aged woman with type 1 diabetes. The chain is assembled from TRBV5-4 and TRBJ2-5, and TRBD2 aligns with 10 junction nucleotides. The nucleotides are TGTGCCAGCACCTTGGGACTAGCGCAAGAGACCCAGTACTTC. It translates as CASTLGLAQETQYF.